Following are 2 T cell receptor beta chains from one sample sequenced in a study of siplizumab effects on memory and regulatory T cells. Assay used: immunoSEQ multiplex PCR; TCRdb lists only in-frame clones, some missing. The sample carries over 50,000 clones, roughly 83% recorded once. Material for sequencing was memory CD4+ T cells sorted from blood. These receptors were taken from a human donor in good health.

The chain couples TRBV5-8 to TRBJ2-3; D gene ambiguous. Trimming left V 4 bases short and J 6 bases short, with 21 bases between. The germline V gene encodes CDR1 SGHTS and CDR2 YDEGEE. The CDR3 extends over 16 amino acids. The CDR3 loop is CASSQPLTSRTDTQYF. CDR3 coding DNA: TGTGCCAGCAGCCAGCCCCTAACATCCAGGACCGATACGCAGTATTTT.

The chain has TRBV4-2 and TRBJ1-2; perhaps TRBD1 as D (5 bases). The length of the CDR3 is 14 residues. V lost 1 base, J lost 1 base, and 7 bases lay in between. In germline, CDR1 is LGHNA, CDR2 YNFKEQ. CDR3 sequence reads: CASSQVGDNYGYTF. The CDR3, as DNA: TGTGCCAGCAGCCAAGTGGGGGATAACTATGGCTACACCTTC.